This T cell receptor beta chain stems from a study of cytomegalovirus exposure and HLA in healthy donors. Overall study results and limits: Earlier analysis found most TCR beta V segments productive about 90% or about 30% of the time. A later look showed TCR association rates differing by HLA locus, highest for DRB1 and lowest for HLA-C.

It was with 60 Vbeta and 13 Jbeta primers that the PCR ran. TCRdb's table, derived via immunoSEQ multiplex PCR, lists solely in-frame clones and lacks some. The sample contains some 130,000 clones, around 74% of which appear only once. CDR1 and CDR2 from the germline V gene are MNHEY and SMNVEV (reference sequence). The CDR3 consists of 15 residues. With 2 bases removed from V and 2 bases from J, the gap between germline ends came to 10 bases. Notes on this clone: Its antigen is unidentified.

This clonotype originated in a woman aged 45-60 years in good health and CMV-seropositive. Sample: PBMCs. This sequence joins TRBV27 and TRBJ1-5, with D possibly TRBD1 on 5 matching bases. CDR3 region: CASSLGGTGNQPQHF. In nucleotides, the CDR3 is TGTGCCAGCAGTTTAGGAGGGACGGGCAATCAGCCCCAGCATTTT.